This T cell receptor beta chain appears in the sequencing data of a study of graft-versus-host responses after intestinal transplantation. Overall study context: As for transplant type, recipients had multivisceral, liver-intestinal, or isolated intestinal grafts. Study results and limitations: Allografts from individuals with graft-donor T cell macrochimerism displayed high graft-versus-host to host-versus-graft clonal ratios. Present in recipient marrow, GvH clones included some that appeared first in ileum or blood.

From germline, CDR1 is SGHVS and CDR2 FQNEAQ. The V and J ends lost 5 bases and 5 bases respectively, with 12 bases between them. The CDR3 has 13 amino acids. To note about this clone: No antigen is known for it.

Method: immunoSEQ multiplex PCR; TCRdb's copy keeps in-frame clones and lacks some. The data show some 41,000 clones, approximately 89% seen once. Sequenced here: PBMCs, sampled 260 to 270 days after transplant. The sequence derives from a human patient who received an intestinal transplant, so some T cells may come from the graft donor. The chain recombines TRBV7-8 with TRBJ2-5, with unresolved D. The CDR3 here is CASSILLVETQYF. In DNA, the CDR3 is TGTGCCAGCAGCATCCTCTTGGTCGAGACCCAGTACTTC.